Presented here are 20 T cell receptor beta chains from one specimen sequenced in a study of T cell repertoires in aging, cancer and after chemotherapy. The template was genomic DNA from peripheral blood, not RNA. A mixed TRB-A/B primer pool amplified rearranged TRB by multiplex touch-down PCR. TCRdb passed the multiplex PCR reads through MiXCR, listing each CDR3 protein once. The sample includes 8,900 or so distinct CDR3 sequences, around a third of them seen just once. Material for sequencing was blood. These TCRs come from a human donor in good health.

This clonotype is termed medium-sized (0.01 to 0.1%). This chain links TRBV30 with TRBJ1-5; TRBD1 is a possible D gene (5 bases). Germline V lookup: CDR1 GTSNPN, CDR2 SVGIG (reference sequence). V lost 1 base and J 7 bases, leaving 17 bases between the germline ends. This CDR3 is 15 amino acids long. CDR3 nucleotide sequence: TGTGCCTGGAGTGGGCGTGGGGGATGGCGGCAGCCCCAGCATTTT. As protein: CAWSGRGGWRQPQHF.

This rearrangement joins TRBV20-1 to TRBJ1-1; D unclear. The germline V gene has CDR1 DFQATT and CDR2 SNEGSKA (reference sequence). The length of the CDR3 is 12 residues. Trimming took off 6 bases at V and 8 bases at J, with 16 bases between the two ends. CDR3 residues: CSAREGGLEAFF. Written as DNA, the CDR3 is TGCAGTGCCCGCGAGGGCGGATTGGAAGCTTTCTTT.

Sample share makes this clonotype medium-sized (0.01 to 0.1%). The chain links TRBV29-1 to TRBJ1-2; D uncertain. V shed 4 bases and J shed 6 bases, with 12 bases lying between them. Germline-derived CDR1 and CDR2 are SQVTM and ANQGSEA. CDR3 length equals 12 residues. Written as DNA, the CDR3 is TGCAGCGTTGCGCCCGCCCTGGATGGCTACACCTTC. Translated, it gives CSVAPALDGYTF.

This CDR3 is CASSFDNTEAFF. DNA of the CDR3: TGTGCCAGCAGCTTCGACAACACTGAAGCTTTCTTT. The chain combines TRBV11-2 with TRBJ1-1; D remains unclear. V lost 3 bases, J lost 2 bases, and 4 bases lay in between. The CDR3 length is 12 residues. Per germline, CDR1 SGHAT and CDR2 FQNNGV.

This clonotype was detected a few times. The gene calls are TRBV18 and TRBJ1-1, with 8 bases fitting TRBD1. V lost 3 bases to trimming and J lost 2 bases; unmatched junction nucleotides: 8. The germline V gene has CDR1 KGHSH and CDR2 LQKENI. The CDR3 runs to 16 residues. The DNA of the CDR3 is TGTGCCAGCTCACCTAGTACAGGGGGGATAAACACTGAAGCTTTCTTT. Translating gives CASSPSTGGINTEAFF.

This clonotype was picked up a small number of times. The chain carries TRBV5-4 and TRBJ2-5, with D maybe TRBD1 (6 bases). The CDR3 has 14 amino acids. CDR1 SGHNT and CDR2 YYREEE come from the germline V gene (reference sequence). The V gene lost 0 bases and the J gene lost 5 bases, with 11 bases spanning the gap. The CDR3 sequence is CASSLGGQPETQYF. DNA for the CDR3: TGTGCCAGCAGCTTGGGGGGGCAGCCTGAGACCCAGTACTTC.

This clonotype was seen a handful of times. This chain joins TRBV4-2 and TRBJ1-5, with TRBD1 identical over 9 bases. With V trimmed by 4 bases and J by 7 bases, 8 bases remained unmatched. There are 15 residues in the CDR3. Germline values: CDR1 LGHNA, CDR2 YNFKEQ. The CDR3 sequence: CASSPRDRDRQPQHF. The CDR3 DNA reads as TGTGCCAGCAGCCCTAGGGACAGGGACCGACAGCCCCAGCATTTT.

In its sample, this clonotype was seen a few times. The chain combines TRBV6-5 with TRBJ1-5, with a weak D call TRBD1 (5 bases). Between the trimmed V and J ends, which lost 6 bases and 2 bases, there was a span of 14 bases. CDR1 is MNHEY and CDR2 is SVGAGI in the germline V gene. The length of the CDR3 is 15 residues. The CDR3 region is CASRNRRDGNQPQHF. The CDR3 DNA follows: TGTGCCAGCAGAAACCGCCGGGACGGCAATCAGCCCCAGCATTTT.

This clonotype counts as medium-sized (0.01 to 0.1%). This sequence joins TRBV20-1 and TRBJ2-1, with TRBD1 as a possible D gene (5 bases). The CDR3 totals 13 residues. V lost 2 bases and J 3 bases, leaving 8 bases between the germline ends. The germline CDR1 and CDR2 sequences are DFQATT and SNEGSKA (reference sequence). For the CDR3, the DNA is TGCAGTGCTAGACTACAGGACTACAATGAGCAGTTCTTC. Amino acids: CSARLQDYNEQFF.

This chain joins TRBV12-3 or TRBV12-4 and TRBJ2-1; D is possibly TRBD2 (6 bases). V was shortened by 2 bases and J by 10 bases, with 15 bases between the two germline ends. The CDR3 covers 14 residues. The CDR3 region is CASSLRRLEEEQFF. The CDR3 DNA is TGTGCCAGCAGTTTAAGGCGACTAGAGGAGGAGCAGTTCTTC.

The chain carries TRBV6-2 or TRBV6-3 and TRBJ2-6; D unresolved. Trimming took 6 bases from V and 2 from J, leaving 11 bases between them. The CDR3 length is 15 residues. Germline V lookup: CDR1 MNHEY, CDR2 SVGEGT. The CDR3 spells CASSHVPPGANVLTF. DNA for the CDR3: TGTGCCAGCAGCCACGTACCCCCTGGGGCCAACGTCCTGACTTTC.

This clonotype was observed a few times. The chain couples TRBV6-1 to TRBJ1-3; D not certain. The ends were cut back, 7 bases at V and 0 bases at J, with 16 bases in the middle. The CDR3 contains 16 residues. Germline V gene lookup returns CDR1 MNHNS and CDR2 SASEGT. The CDR3 DNA sequence: TGTGCCAGCACCCCGTCCCGGGGTTACTCTGGAAACACCATATATTTT. This gives the protein CASTPSRGYSGNTIYF.

The CDR3 region is CASRSGGNTIYF. CDR3 DNA sequence: TGTGCCAGCAGATCAGGGGGAAACACCATATATTTT. The chain uses TRBV25-1 and TRBJ1-3, with TRBD1 as a possible D gene (5 bases). The CDR3 is 12 amino acids. The V gene's germline CDR1 is MGHDK and CDR2 SYGVNS. The germline V and J ends were trimmed by 6 bases and 4 bases, with 7 bases remaining between them.

In regard to this clonotype: An end of the junction does not agree with germline; a read error may underlie this. The genes are TRBV27 and TRBJ1-4; D call uncertain. The CDR3 is 15 amino acids. Germline loops: CDR1 MNHEY, CDR2 SMNVEV (reference sequence). The chain's CDR3 is CAGSWGRGGNEKLFF. The CDR3 bases are TGTGCCGGCAGTTGGGGTCGAGGAGGTAATGAAAAACTGTTTTTT.

The CDR3 sequence: CASSLVGTSGGVNNEQFF. The CDR3 DNA reads as TGTGCCAGCAGCTTAGTAGGGACTAGCGGGGGGGTTAACAATGAGCAGTTCTTC. The V gene is TRBV11-2, the J gene TRBJ2-1; 16 bases are a match to TRBD2. Trimming cost V 1 base and J 5 bases; bases outside gene matches: 5. The CDR3 covers 18 residues. The germline V gene encodes CDR1 SGHAT and CDR2 FQNNGV.

This rearrangement joins TRBV20-1 to TRBJ2-7; D gene ambiguous. Per germline, CDR1 DFQATT and CDR2 SNEGSKA (reference sequence). CDR3 length equals 14 residues. The V and J ends lost 6 bases and 7 bases respectively, with 22 bases between them. CDR3 in amino acids: CSAKTRPAPKEQYV. The DNA for the CDR3 is TGCAGTGCAAAGACCCGCCCGGCCCCCAAAGAGCAGTACGTC.

V is TRBV7-2 and J is TRBJ1-6, with D possibly being TRBD1 (6 bases). V lost 3 bases to trimming and J lost 8 bases, with 17 bases between them. Germline CDR1 SGHTA, CDR2 FQGNSA. The CDR3 totals 16 residues. The CDR3 DNA reads TGTGCCAGCAGCTTCGGGGGGGCCTACCCCTATTCACCCCTCCACTTT. It specifies CASSFGGAYPYSPLHF.

The chain recombines TRBV7-2 with TRBJ1-1; 8 bases align to TRBD1. Trimming removed 7 bases from V and 3 bases from J; junction bases left unmatched: 7. The CDR3 runs to 14 residues. CDR1 is SGHTA and CDR2 is FQGNSA in the germline V gene. DNA of the CDR3: TGTGCCAGCAAAGACAGGGGACCGTACACTGAAGCTTTCTTT. It encodes CASKDRGPYTEAFF.

Comments on this clonotype: Possible read error: a much larger clone is one base away. V and J are TRBV7-2 and TRBJ2-3, with 12 bases matching TRBD2. The J segment lost 5 bases and the V segment lost 8 bases, leaving 8 bases of the junction unmatched. The CDR3 extends over 15 amino acids. In germline, CDR1 is SGHTA, CDR2 FQGNSA. The CDR3 sequence: CASQLAGGREDTQYF. CDR3 nucleotide sequence: TGTGCCAGCCAGCTAGCGGGGGGGCGAGAAGATACGCAGTATTTT.

This clonotype is medium-sized (0.01 to 0.1%). This chain joins TRBV19 and TRBJ2-7; either TRBD1 or TRBD2 may supply D (5 bases each). Trimming shortened V by 7 bases and J by 0 bases, and 13 bases separated the two germline ends. CDR1 is LNHDA, CDR2 SQIVND, per germline (reference sequence). The CDR3 totals 14 residues. In nucleotides, the CDR3 is TGTGCCAGTAAGGCCGGGACCAACTCCTACGAGCAGTACTTC. Translation gives CASKAGTNSYEQYF.